A selection of T cell receptor beta chains follows, all from one sample in a study of CXCR3-negative and CXCR3-positive naive CD8 T cells. TCRdb reanalyzed the 5' RACE reads, giving one entry per CDR3 protein sequence and no DNA. This listing includes some 150,000 distinct CDR3 sequences. Specimen: naive CXCR3+ CD8+ T cells from blood. Receptors were obtained from a human donor in good health. Some clones in this sample may be carry-over from other donors' samples. CDR3s include the opening cysteine and the closing phenylalanine or tryptophan.

v_gene	j_gene	CDR3aa
TRBV13	TRBJ2-5	CASSFSSQGQETQYF
TRBV14	TRBJ2-7	CASSSTETGRYEQYF
TRBV7-9	TRBJ2-3	CASSPSGGQVDTQYF
TRBV27	TRBJ2-7	CASSLSLGYEQYF
TRBV7-2	TRBJ2-7	CASRMGTEGYYEQYF
TRBV6-6	TRBJ2-1	CASTISGEQFF
TRBV7-9	TRBJ2-7	CASSLDHEQYF
TRBV7-9	TRBJ1-1	CASSLGLGRNTEAFF
TRBV7-2	TRBJ2-1	CASSLALANEQFF
TRBV11-1	TRBJ2-7	CASSLARGGLDRQFYEQYF
TRBV7-9	TRBJ1-5	CASSSPNQPQHF
TRBV7-9	TRBJ1-2	CASSLVPAAYGYTF
TRBV3-1	TRBJ2-7	CASSPGTGDYEQYF
TRBV3-1	TRBJ2-1	CASSQGGTANNEQFF
TRBV5-1	TRBJ2-2	CASSLTGDTGELFF
TRBV7-2	TRBJ2-1	CASSPLFLNEQFF
TRBV9	TRBJ2-1	CASSVGGSVSYNEQFF
TRBV29-1	TRBJ2-1	CSVEASGRYNEQFF
TRBV5-1	TRBJ2-3	CASRIAGEPDTQYF
TRBV12-3/TRBV12-4	TRBJ2-7	CASSPGTGPYEQYF
TRBV5-1	TRBJ2-7	CASSFTELDEQYF
TRBV7-3	TRBJ1-1	CASSHAGISGLNTEAFF
TRBV5-1	TRBJ1-1	CASSLEGGGYTEAFF
TRBV3-1	TRBJ2-5	CASSHLGPRLQETKYF
TRBV20-1	TRBJ1-6	CSARVPVGGGLSYNSPLHF
TRBV9	TRBJ2-1	CASSRSGSEQFF
TRBV29-1	TRBJ1-1	CSVLTDLNTEAFF
TRBV2	TRBJ2-7	CASSDFGESSYEQYF
TRBV6-1	TRBJ2-1	CASSADGYNEQFF
TRBV7-9	TRBJ2-7	CASSSNRELEEQYF
TRBV12-3/TRBV12-4	TRBJ2-2	CASSLLSGTENTGELFF
TRBV28	TRBJ1-6	CASSSGAELLKPVNSPLHF
TRBV29-1	TRBJ1-2	CSVIGGGNGYTF
TRBV7-9	TRBJ2-1	CASSFRDRSYNEQFF
TRBV6-2/TRBV6-3	TRBJ2-3	CASSLDKLGARFSTDTQYF
TRBV7-9	TRBJ2-1	CASSARDNYNEQFF
TRBV20-1	TRBJ2-1	CSASTGTGNYNEQFF
TRBV28	TRBJ2-6	CASGKDRSISGANVLTF
TRBV20-1	TRBJ2-3	CSAPRSSGGDTQYF
TRBV7-9	TRBJ2-7	CASSLAGTDYEQYF
TRBV11-2	TRBJ2-1	CASSLAPSGYNEQFF
TRBV7-7	TRBJ2-1	CASSSFYNEQFF
TRBV12-3/TRBV12-4	TRBJ2-3	CASSLTVGADTQYF
TRBV7-9	TRBJ1-1	CASSGAKTSMNTEAFF
TRBV4-2	TRBJ2-2	CASSQDTGLTGELFF
TRBV15	TRBJ2-1	CATSRGLGDEQFF
TRBV6-2/TRBV6-3	TRBJ2-1	CASSSGPGVLDEQFF
TRBV11-3	TRBJ2-4	CASSLDPVNIQYF